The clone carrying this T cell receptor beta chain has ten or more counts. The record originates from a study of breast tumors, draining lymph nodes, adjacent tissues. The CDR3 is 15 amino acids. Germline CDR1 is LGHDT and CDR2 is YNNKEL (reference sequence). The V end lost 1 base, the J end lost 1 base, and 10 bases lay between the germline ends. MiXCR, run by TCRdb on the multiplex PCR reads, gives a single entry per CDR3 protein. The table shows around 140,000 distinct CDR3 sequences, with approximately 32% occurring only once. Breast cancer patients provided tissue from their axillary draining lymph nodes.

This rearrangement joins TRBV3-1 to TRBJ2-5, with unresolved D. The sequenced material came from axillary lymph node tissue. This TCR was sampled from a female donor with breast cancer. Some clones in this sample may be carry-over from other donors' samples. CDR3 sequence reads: CASSQGNGFQETQYF. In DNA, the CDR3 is TGTGCCAGCAGCCAAGGTAACGGATTCCAAGAGACCCAGTACTTC.